This T cell receptor beta chain was found in a study of response to subunit inactivated influenza vaccine. TCRdb fed the RT-PCR reads into MiXCR, producing one record per CDR3 protein. The sample lists roughly 650,000 distinct CDR3 sequences; about a sixth were seen once. Trimming took 7 bases from V and 4 from J; bases not matched to a gene: 16. The CDR3 has 16 amino acids. CDR1 GTSNPN and CDR2 SVGIG come from the germline V gene (reference sequence). Concerning this clonotype: Its antigen is not known.

Study findings and constraints: Each seasonal flu vaccination may recruit only limited new T cells, authors suggested.

The sequenced sample was PBMCs from blood, obtained about 13 days after vaccination. The chain recombines TRBV30 with TRBJ2-3, with 8 bases aligning to TRBD2. The receptor was isolated from a man aged 45-65 years who received an inactivated influenza vaccine. CDR3 in amino acids: CAYTESAGGGPDTQYF. CDR3 coding DNA: TGTGCCTATACCGAATCCGCGGGAGGCGGGCCAGATACGCAGTATTTT.